Listed below are T cell receptor beta chains from one sample, sequenced in a study of T cell changes during pregnancy in multiple sclerosis. Clones were read by immunoSEQ multiplex PCR, and TCRdb kept only the in-frame ones, dropping some. The sample lists about 80,000 clones; about 92% were seen once. The sample here was CD4+ T cells from peripheral blood mononuclear cells, taken before pregnancy. All receptors derive from a female donor with multiple sclerosis, enrolled in a pregnancy study. Each CDR3 is given with its conserved first and last residue. Only some rows state a clone size, as once, few, many or a class for expanded clones.

clone size	V gene	J gene	CDR3 protein
NA	TRBV7-9	TRBJ2-7	CASSLGGSEAYEQYF
NA	TRBV5-8	TRBJ1-4	CASSSWGGNEKLFF
NA	TRBV5-5	TRBJ1-3	CASSRGDRAGNTIYF
once	TRBV6-5	TRBJ1-3	CASSSGTVLGNTIYF
NA	TRBV6-1	TRBJ2-7	CASSERAPSYEQYF
NA	TRBV14	TRBJ2-3	CASSRLAGVRTDTQYF
NA	TRBV5-6	TRBJ1-5	CASSGGTGGQPQHF
NA	TRBV27	TRBJ1-5	CASSFGRNQPQHF
NA	TRBV18	TRBJ2-7	CASSPTESYEQYF
NA	TRBV6-5	TRBJ2-1	CASSYTGQGLHEQFF
once	TRBV18	TRBJ1-1	CASSPDRTRGMNTEAFF
once	TRBV7-9	TRBJ2-7	CASSLTLAGTYEQYF
NA	TRBV6-1	TRBJ1-5	CASRVVPRGNQPQHF
NA	TRBV30	TRBJ1-3	CAWSVVRHSGNTIYF
NA	TRBV9	TRBJ2-5	CASSVGAGGPGETQYF
NA	TRBV2	TRBJ2-7	CASRGLDYSYEQYF
NA	TRBV28	TRBJ1-2	CASSELLAGDYGYTF
once	TRBV5-1	TRBJ1-5	CASSLGTGGPYSNQPQHF
once	TRBV20-1	TRBJ2-5	CSAGQGETQYF
NA	TRBV9	TRBJ2-3	CASSQGQLFTDTQYF
NA	TRBV9	TRBJ1-5	CASSVSPDQPQHF
NA	TRBV19	TRBJ2-3	CASSRTRDISTDTQYF
once	TRBV4-2	TRBJ1-5	CASSQEGQRDSTQHF
NA	TRBV30	TRBJ2-2	CAWSSSTGELFF
once	TRBV15	TRBJ2-7	CATREQGTYEQYF
once	TRBV7-6	TRBJ1-2	CASSIGRGTNYGYTF
NA	TRBV5-1	TRBJ1-1	CASSLHGQANTEAFF
NA	TRBV11-2	TRBJ1-2	CASSLVGLTGAGYTF
NA	TRBV30	TRBJ1-2	CAWSRGPDGYTF
NA	TRBV30	TRBJ1-1	CAWSVPPSEVFF
NA	TRBV19	TRBJ1-2	CASSVGQGGYGYTF
NA	TRBV5-5	TRBJ2-1	CASSSPGTGTVTNEQFF
NA	TRBV14	TRBJ1-2	CASSQGFGPGQWIGYTF
once	TRBV18	TRBJ1-1	CASSPSLHPGGNTEAFF
NA	TRBV28	TRBJ1-1	CASSLGGTNTEAFF
NA	TRBV18	TRBJ1-1	CASSPILQTIEGTEAFF
NA	TRBV19	TRBJ2-5	CASSMSTGETQYF
NA	TRBV2	TRBJ2-3	CASSEAGHLLTDTQYF
NA	TRBV7-9	TRBJ2-7	CASSSRDSPRVEAQYF
NA	TRBV18	TRBJ2-1	CASSPNLRGQAFF
NA	TRBV5-1	TRBJ1-2	CASSWDTSNYGYTF
NA	TRBV10-1	TRBJ1-2	CASRATGTAITLGYGYTF
NA	TRBV15	TRBJ2-7	CATSRDPEREQYF
NA	TRBV6-5	TRBJ1-1	CASSPNRGRNTEAFF
NA	TRBV5-1	TRBJ2-7	CASSPGQGVSYEQYF
NA	TRBV11-3	TRBJ2-1	CASSAATYNEQFF
NA	TRBV7-9	TRBJ2-2	CASSPRLARGTGELFF
NA	TRBV18	TRBJ1-1	CASSPGLEAFF
NA	TRBV5-4	TRBJ2-5	CASSSQGWRETQYF
once	TRBV19	TRBJ2-4	CASSTPGTEAKNIQYF
NA	TRBV6-6	TRBJ2-2	CASSLLKLSVTGELFF
NA	TRBV2	TRBJ1-5	CAGGVYNQPQHF
NA	TRBV5-1	TRBJ2-2	CASSLVSGPGELFF